The rows below give T cell receptor beta chains drawn from one sample of a study of a mutant IDH1 vaccine in newly diagnosed glioma. Clones were read by immunoSEQ multiplex PCR, and TCRdb kept only the in-frame ones, dropping some. This sample yields 35,000 to 40,000 clones, of which 75% to 85% are seen a single time; around 5.1% belongs to the top ten. Their recognized antigens are unknown. The sequencing here drew on PBMCs, taken from a glioma patient whose treatment included an IDH1 peptide vaccine. These receptors were obtained from a middle-aged man with glioma. Both conserved end residues are part of each CDR3. A D gene is named only where the DNA matches it firmly. Where a row states a size, it is once, few, many or the class of an expanded clone; other rows omit it.

>TRBV14|-|15|TRBJ2-1|-
TGTGCCAGCAGCCAAGATATAGTCTCCTACAATGAGCAGTTCTTC
CASSQDIVSYNEQFF
>TRBV28|TRBD2|14|TRBJ2-1|-
TGTGCCACCGCGCCGCTAGCGGGAAAGGGTGAGCAGTTCTTC
CATAPLAGKGEQFF
>TRBV19|TRBD1|13|TRBJ2-3|-
TGTGCCAGTAAGGGACAGGGGGCCGATACGCAGTATTTT
CASKGQGADTQYF
>TRBV19|TRBD1|18|TRBJ2-6|-
TGTGCCAGTAGTATAATGGGACAGCAGTTCTCTGGGGCCAACGTCCTGACTTTC
CASSIMGQQFSGANVLTF
>TRBV6-6|-|12|TRBJ2-7|-
TGTGCCAGCAGGCGGGACAACTACGAGCAGTACTTC
CASRRDNYEQYF
>TRBV29-1|TRBD1|14|TRBJ1-1|-
TGCAGCGTTGAACCACAGGGGTTCAACACTGAAGCTTTCTTT
CSVEPQGFNTEAFF
>TRBV19|-|13|TRBJ2-5|-
TGTGCCAGTAGTATATTCGCGAAAGAGACCCAGTACTTC
CASSIFAKETQYF
>TRBV4-1|-|14|TRBJ2-7|-
TGCGCCAGCAGCAAGGGGGTAAGCTCCTACGAGCAGTACTTC
CASSKGVSSYEQYF
>TRBV4-3|-|14|TRBJ1-2|-
TGCGCCAGCAGCCAAGCCGGACGGTCGGATGGCTACACCTTC
CASSQAGRSDGYTF
>TRBV7-9|-|11|TRBJ2-7|-
TGTGCCAGCAGCCCCTTAAACGAGCAGTACTTC
CASSPLNEQYF
>TRBV5-4|-|15|TRBJ2-1|-
TGTGCCAGCAGCTCCACCCCGCGGCCGTACAATGAGCAGTTCTTC
CASSSTPRPYNEQFF
>TRBV18|-|15|TRBJ1-1|-
TGTGCCAGCTCACCAGGGGGGGGCTGGGGCAATGAAGCTTTCTTT
CASSPGGGWGNEAFF
>TRBV7-8|-|16|TRBJ2-2|-
TGTGCCAGCAGCCGCGACGGTGCGCTCCGCACCGGGGAGCTGTTTTTT
CASSRDGALRTGELFF
>TRBV19|-|14|TRBJ1-3|-
TGTGCCAGTAGTATCGTCCCTTCTGGAAACACCATATATTTT
CASSIVPSGNTIYF
>TRBV30|TRBD1|14|TRBJ2-7|-
TGTGCCTGGAGCCCCTCGGACAGGGACCGAGGGCAGTACTTC
CAWSPSDRDRGQYF
>TRBV6-1|-|13|TRBJ1-1|-
TGTGCCAGCAATTCTGGGGGATTCGCTGAAGCTTTCTTT
CASNSGGFAEAFF
>TRBV19|-|14|TRBJ2-1|once
TGTGCCAGTAATAGCGGTAGGGGGTACAATGAGCAGTTCTTC
CASNSGRGYNEQFF
>TRBV7-8|TRBD2|16|TRBJ2-7|-
TGTGCCAGCAGCTTAGCACTAGCGGGGGAGACCTACGAGCAGTACTTC
CASSLALAGETYEQYF